These 26 T cell receptor beta chains came from one sample sequenced in a study of OX40 agonist ivuxolimab in advanced cancers. The library came from the immunoSEQ multiplex PCR assay. As stored in TCRdb, this immuneACCESS dataset retains in-frame rearrangements with V and J assigned. A fraction of the clones does not appear; measured against another copy, unresolved V genes explain less than half of the discrepancy, and the remainder lacks a known reason. This sample has tens of thousands of clones in its table, and 84% of those were observed once. Clones ranked in the top ten supply less than 25% of the sample. The source was CD4+ or CD8+ T cells sorted from blood, collected in a trial of the OX40 agonist ivuxolimab. These receptors all stem from an adult with an advanced solid tumor such as melanoma, head and neck, liver or kidney cancer.

This clone was found a few times. V usage is TRBV9 and J usage is TRBJ1-1; D not certain. V was trimmed by 0 bases and J by 1 base, leaving 13 bases between them. The germline V gene has CDR1 SGDLS and CDR2 YYNGEE. There are 16 residues in the CDR3. The CDR3 nucleotides read TGTGCCAGCAGCGTAGAAGGAAGGGCCGAGAACACTGAAGCTTTCTTT. Translated, it gives CASSVEGRAENTEAFF.

J is TRBJ1-2 and V is TRBV6-6, with 7 bases matching TRBD1. With V trimmed by 2 bases and J by 4 bases, 4 bases remained unmatched. Germline CDR1 and CDR2: MNHNY and SVGAGI (reference sequence). The CDR3 extends over 14 amino acids. Here the CDR3 DNA reads TGTGCCAGCAGTTACGAAAGGACAGGCTATGGCTACACCTTC. This translates into CASSYERTGYGYTF.

V gene TRBV4-1 combines with J gene TRBJ1-3; D uncertain. Deletions cut 4 bases from V and 1 base from J, with 11 bases between. Germline V gives CDR1 MGHRA, CDR2 YSYEKL. CDR3 length: 15 amino acids. In DNA form, the CDR3 reads TGCGCCAGCAGCCTTGGGCCGGGTTCTGGAAACACCATATATTTT. It encodes CASSLGPGSGNTIYF.

CDR3: CASSPKLTEAFF. The CDR3 nucleotides read TGTGCCAGCAGCCCAAAACTCACTGAAGCTTTCTTT. The chain joins TRBV7-9 to TRBJ1-1; D is unresolved. Trimming took off 5 bases at V and 4 bases at J, with 8 bases between the two ends. This CDR3 region has 12 residues. Germline CDR1 SEHNR, CDR2 FQNEAQ (reference sequence).

For the CDR3, the DNA is TGTGCCAGCAGTTTCGGGCCGCGGGAAAAACTGTTTTTT. Protein sequence: CASSFGPREKLFF. The chain recombines TRBV28 with TRBJ1-4; no clear D gene. CDR3 length: 13 amino acids. V was cut by 3 bases and J by 8 bases, with 10 bases left in between. From germline, CDR1 is MDHEN and CDR2 SYDVKM.

The CDR3 reads CASSARDGFNYGYTF. CDR3 in DNA: TGTGCCAGCAGCGCTCGGGACGGTTTTAACTATGGCTACACCTTC. The rearrangement links TRBV9 to TRBJ1-2, with D perhaps TRBD1 (5 bases). Germline CDR1 and CDR2: SGDLS and YYNGEE. The CDR3 totals 15 residues. V was trimmed by 3 bases and J by 1 base, leaving 13 bases between them.

This clone was observed a single time. The J gene is TRBJ2-7, the V gene TRBV6-6; D remains ambiguous. The CDR3 totals 14 residues. Germline values: CDR1 MNHNY, CDR2 SVGAGI (reference sequence). V was trimmed by 5 bases and J by 3 bases, leaving 14 bases between them. DNA of the CDR3: TGTGCCAGCAGTACAGCCCCTACTTTCTACGAGCAGTACTTC. This codes for CASSTAPTFYEQYF.

The rearrangement links TRBV11-1 to TRBJ2-1; no reliable D call. CDR3 length: 14 amino acids. V was shortened by 5 bases and J by 0 bases, with 8 bases between the two germline ends. Germline V gene data show CDR1 as SGHAT and CDR2 as FQDESV (reference sequence). CDR3 protein: CASSGLSSYNEQFF. In nucleotides, the CDR3 is TGTGCCAGCAGCGGGTTGAGCTCCTACAATGAGCAGTTCTTC.

The gene calls are TRBV19 and TRBJ2-1; TRBD1 aligns across 10 bases. CDR1 LNHDA and CDR2 SQIVND come from the germline V gene (reference sequence). V shed 6 bases, J shed 7 bases, and the junction held 15 bases outside the gene matches. This CDR3 has 17 amino acids. CDR3 coding DNA: TGTGCCAGTAGCAACGACAGGGGGCAAGGGACAACGAATGAGCAGTTCTTC. Translation: CASSNDRGQGTTNEQFF.

The chain recombines TRBV9 with TRBJ2-7; 10 bases align to TRBD1. The germline CDR1 and CDR2 sequences are SGDLS and YYNGEE. This CDR3 region has 15 residues. V was clipped by 1 base and J by 6 bases; unmatched bases: 7. CDR3 sequence reads: CASSVTPGQGFEQYF. CDR3 DNA sequence: TGTGCCAGCAGCGTAACCCCGGGACAGGGGTTCGAGCAGTACTTC.

The genes are TRBV5-1 and TRBJ2-3; no reliable D call. Germline CDR1 reads SGHRS; CDR2 reads YFSETQ. Deletions cut 0 bases from V and 2 bases from J, with 7 bases between. The CDR3 contains 14 residues. CDR3 nucleotides: TGCGCCAGCAGCTTGGAGCAGCCCACAGATACGCAGTATTTT. It is translated as CASSLEQPTDTQYF.

The chain uses TRBV7-2 and TRBJ2-7, with 10 bases matching TRBD2. The CDR3 runs 16 residues. Germline-derived CDR1 and CDR2 are SGHTA and FQGNSA. The ends lost 1 base at V and 2 bases at J; junction bases unmatched: 5. The CDR3 DNA reads as TGTGCCAGCAGCTTAGTGTCTAGCGGGGGCCCCTACGAGCAGTACTTC. Protein product: CASSLVSSGGPYEQYF. Full variable domain (missing parts from reference TRBV7-2 and TRBJ2-7): GAGVSQSPSNKVTEKGKDVELRCDPISGHTALYWYRQSLGQGLEFLIYFQGNSAPDKSGLPSDRFSAERTGGSVSTLTIQRTQQEDSAVYLCASSLVSSGGPYEQYFGPGTRLTVT.

This clone was observed a handful of times. This same CDR3 is encoded by further DNA sequences in the sample. The chain uses TRBV30 and TRBJ1-6; D gene unclear. The CDR3 extends over 12 amino acids. Germline CDR1 and CDR2: GTSNPN and SVGIG (reference sequence). V lost 0 bases to trimming and J lost 7 bases, with 4 bases between them. The CDR3 loop reads CAWSVGNSPLHF. The CDR3 DNA sequence: TGTGCCTGGAGTGTCGGGAATTCACCCCTCCACTTT.

The rearrangement joins TRBV27 to TRBJ2-3, with D possibly TRBD1 on 5 matching bases. Germline CDR1 is MNHEY and CDR2 is SMNVEV (reference sequence). The V end lost 4 bases, the J end lost 2 bases, and 10 bases lay between the germline ends. This CDR3 has 14 residues. CDR3 bases: TGTGCCAGCAGTTGGCAGGGATACACAGATACGCAGTATTTT. Amino acid sequence: CASSWQGYTDTQYF.

The chain is built from TRBV30 and TRBJ1-5; weak D call: TRBD1 (5 bases). The CDR3 has 13 residues. V lost 1 base to trimming and J lost 5 bases, with 9 bases between them. The germline V gene has CDR1 GTSNPN and CDR2 SVGIG (reference sequence). In DNA, the CDR3 is TGTGCCTGGAGTGCAGGGTCTGATCAGCCCCAGCATTTT. Amino acid sequence: CAWSAGSDQPQHF. Using reference TRBV30 and TRBJ1-5 for the parts outside the CDR3, the full variable domain is SQTIHQWPATLVQPVGSPLSLECTVEGTSNPNLYWYRQAAGRGLQLLFYSVGIGQISSEVPQNLSASRPQDRQFILSSKKLLLSDSGFYLCAWSAGSDQPQHFGDGTRLSIL.

V is TRBV7-7 and J is TRBJ2-1, with D perhaps matching TRBD2 (6 bases). CDR3 length: 17 amino acids. Trimming left V 2 bases short and J 4 bases short, with 18 bases between. Per germline, CDR1 SSHAT and CDR2 FNYEAQ (reference sequence). CDR3 protein: CASSLYPKLGGYNEQFF. In DNA, the CDR3 is TGTGCCAGCAGCTTATATCCCAAACTCGGGGGTTACAATGAGCAGTTCTTC. The full variable domain, in which reference TRBV7-7 and TRBJ2-1 provide the parts outside the CDR3, is GAGVSQSPRYKVTKRGQDVTLRCDPISSHATLYWYQQALGQGPEFLTYFNYEAQPDKSGLPSDRFSAERPEGSISTLTIQRTEQRDSAMYRCASSLYPKLGGYNEQFFGPGTRLTVL.

The chain couples TRBV28 to TRBJ1-1; TRBD1 matches at 9 bases. Trimming cost V 4 bases and J 0 bases; bases outside gene matches: 9. Germline V gives CDR1 MDHEN, CDR2 SYDVKM. CDR3 length equals 17 residues. The CDR3 DNA sequence: TGTGCCAGCAGTTCCTCCGGGACAGGGATCTTGAACACTGAAGCTTTCTTT. Its protein product is CASSSSGTGILNTEAFF.

V and J are TRBV5-6 and TRBJ2-7; D is unclear. V lost 0 bases and J 2 bases, leaving 9 bases between the germline ends. The CDR3 is 14 amino acids. Germline V lookup: CDR1 SGHDT, CDR2 YYEEEE. The DNA of the CDR3 is TGTGCCAGCAGCTTGGGGCAGTCGACCTACGAGCAGTACTTC. Its translation: CASSLGQSTYEQYF. Full variable domain (rest looked up from reference TRBV5-6 and TRBJ2-7): DAGVTQSPTHLIKTRGQQVTLRCSPKSGHDTVSWYQQALGQGPQFIFQYYEEEERQRGNFPDRFSGHQFPNYSSELNVNALLLGDSALYLCASSLGQSTYEQYFGPGTRLTVT.

This rearrangement joins TRBV28 to TRBJ1-6; 9 positions agree with TRBD1. J lost 7 bases, V lost 5 bases, and 9 bases had no gene match. CDR1 and CDR2 from the germline V gene are MDHEN and SYDVKM. This CDR3 contains 16 residues. The CDR3, as DNA: TGTGCCAGCAGTCCATTGGGGACAGGGTGGAATTCACCCCTCCACTTT. Amino acid sequence: CASSPLGTGWNSPLHF.

This clone occurred a few times. The chain joins TRBV5-1 to TRBJ2-5; D is possibly TRBD2 (7 bases). This CDR3 region has 15 residues. Looked up from germline, CDR1 is SGHRS and CDR2 is YFSETQ. Trimming removed 0 bases from V and 5 bases from J, with 14 bases in between. The CDR3 is CASSLAGGARETQYF. Written as DNA, the CDR3 is TGCGCCAGCAGCTTGGCGGGGGGCGCGAGGGAGACCCAGTACTTC.

The chain employs TRBV27 and TRBJ2-3; D is unresolved. This CDR3 is built from 16 residues. The V end lost 5 bases, the J end lost 4 bases, and 19 bases lay between the germline ends. Per the germline V gene, CDR1 is MNHEY and CDR2 is SMNVEV (reference sequence). Here the CDR3 DNA reads TGTGCCAGCAGTCCCTTCTCCGACACGCGCGCAGATACGCAGTATTTT. The encoded protein is CASSPFSDTRADTQYF.

The rearrangement links TRBV7-3 to TRBJ1-6; no clear D gene. The germline gives CDR1 SGHTA, CDR2 FQGTGA. There are 15 residues in the CDR3. Deletions cut 1 base from V and 6 bases from J, with 10 bases between. This chain's CDR3 is CASSLNANPNSPLHF. As DNA, the CDR3 is TGTGCCAGCAGCTTAAACGCTAATCCTAATTCACCCCTCCACTTT. Filled out from reference TRBV7-3 and TRBJ1-6, the complete variable domain reads GAGVSQTPSNKVTEKGKYVELRCDPISGHTALYWYRQSLGQGPEFLIYFQGTGAADDSGLPNDRFFAVRPEGSVSTLKIQRTERGDSAVYLCASSLNANPNSPLHFGNGTRLTVT.

This clone was seen more than once but under ten times. This chain connects TRBV7-9 to TRBJ2-4; perhaps TRBD2 as D (6 bases). V lost 5 bases and J lost 0, with 14 bases in between. Germline lookup yields CDR1 SEHNR and CDR2 FQNEAQ (reference sequence). The CDR3 runs to 16 residues. The CDR3 loop reads CASSKNSGLAKNIQYF. DNA for the CDR3: TGTGCCAGCAGCAAAAATAGCGGTCTAGCCAAAAACATTCAGTACTTC.

V is TRBV7-9 and J is TRBJ1-1; no clear D. This CDR3 has 12 residues. V shed 10 bases and J shed 2 bases, with 11 bases lying between them. The germline CDR1 and CDR2 sequences are SEHNR and FQNEAQ (reference sequence). This CDR3 is CATHRENTEAFF. The CDR3 DNA reads as TGTGCCACCCATCGAGAAAACACTGAAGCTTTCTTT.

This clone showed up just a few times. CDR3 residues: CASSLQGAPTDTQYF. CDR3 nucleotide sequence: TGTGCCAGCAGCCTACAGGGGGCGCCCACAGATACGCAGTATTTT. This chain connects TRBV7-9 to TRBJ2-3, with TRBD1 identical over 9 bases. J gave up 2 bases and V 5 bases, and 5 bases lay outside the gene matches. Germline V gene lookup returns CDR1 SEHNR and CDR2 FQNEAQ (reference sequence). The CDR3 covers 15 residues.

The V gene is TRBV19, the J gene TRBJ2-7; 7 bases are shared with TRBD1. Germline CDR1 reads LNHDA; CDR2 reads SQIVND (reference sequence). The CDR3 has 13 amino acids. J was trimmed by 4 bases and V by 1 base; bases with no gene match: 1. The CDR3 reads CASSIGRGYEQYF. CDR3 DNA: TGTGCCAGTAGTATAGGCAGGGGGTACGAGCAGTACTTC.